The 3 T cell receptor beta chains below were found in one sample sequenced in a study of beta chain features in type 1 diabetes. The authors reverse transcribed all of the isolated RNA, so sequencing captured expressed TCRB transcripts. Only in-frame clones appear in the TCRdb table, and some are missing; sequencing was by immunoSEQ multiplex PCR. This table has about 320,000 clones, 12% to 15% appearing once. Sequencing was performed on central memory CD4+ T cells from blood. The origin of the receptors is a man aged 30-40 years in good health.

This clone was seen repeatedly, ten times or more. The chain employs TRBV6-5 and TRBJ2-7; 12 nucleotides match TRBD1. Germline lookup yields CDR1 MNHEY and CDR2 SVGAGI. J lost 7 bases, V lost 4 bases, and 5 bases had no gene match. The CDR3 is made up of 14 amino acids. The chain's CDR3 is CASSLGQGAREQYF. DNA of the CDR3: TGTGCCAGCAGTTTGGGACAGGGGGCTCGTGAGCAGTACTTC.

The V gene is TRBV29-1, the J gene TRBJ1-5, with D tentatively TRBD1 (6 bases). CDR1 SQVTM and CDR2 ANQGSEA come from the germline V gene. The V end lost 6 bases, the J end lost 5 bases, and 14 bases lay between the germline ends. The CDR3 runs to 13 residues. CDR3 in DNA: TGCAGCGTCCAAGGGGGGCGCGATCAGCCCCAGCATTTT. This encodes CSVQGGRDQPQHF.

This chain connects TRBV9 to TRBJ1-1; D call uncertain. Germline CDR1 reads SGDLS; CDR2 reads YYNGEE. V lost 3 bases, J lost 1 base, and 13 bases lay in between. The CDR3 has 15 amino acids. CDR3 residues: CASSATPGRNTEAFF. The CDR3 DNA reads TGTGCCAGCAGCGCCACCCCTGGGAGGAACACTGAAGCTTTCTTT.